This T cell receptor (beta chain) emerged from a study of T-cell reconstitution after alpha-beta-depleted transplantation in children. Overall study findings and caveats: It was newly produced T cells that mostly accounted for T-cell counts and diversity one year after transplant. After transplant, at about two months, alpha-beta T cells were reportedly derived from several hundred expanded graft clones. Recipient T cells and thymic progenitors that survived were the source of the high TCRbeta diversity seen at day 60 in some patients.

The CDR3 loop spans 11 amino acids. V shed 4 bases and J shed 4 bases, with 3 bases lying between them. For TCRbeta, the library was prepared with unique molecular identifiers. TCRdb re-called the PCR reads with MiXCR, one entry per CDR3 protein. Here the sample spans over 200,000 distinct CDR3 sequences, approximately 10% being singletons. Regarding this clonotype: What it binds is not known.

The rearrangement joins TRBV5-3 to TRBJ2-1; D gene unclear. TRBV5-3 carries the ORF label, with uncertain function. The clonotype was recovered from a child younger than two with acute myeloid leukemia, due to receive a stem cell transplant. Source: PBMCs, taken before TCRalphabeta/CD19-depleted stem cell transplant. CDR3 in DNA: TGTGCCAGAAGCGTATACAATGAGCAGTTCTTC. This encodes CARSVYNEQFF.